What follows describes a single T cell receptor (beta chain). As yet, its antigen is unknown. Profiling relied on immunoSEQ multiplex PCR, and the TCRdb table lists in-frame clones only, not all of them. The sample contains around 140,000 clones, around 86% of which appear only once. This entry belongs to a study of cytomegalovirus exposure and HLA in healthy donors. Overall study findings and caveats: It was reported that the classifier diagnosed cytomegalovirus status with high specificity and sensitivity in both the original and validation cohorts. Among TCR beta chains, those listed as cytomegalovirus-associated numbered around 180. In the roughly 120 validation repertoires, a later analysis found that first-cohort TCR clusters tended to co-occur.

CDR3 length equals 13 residues. V lost 0 bases and J lost 7, with 10 bases in between. Germline V gene data show CDR1 as SGHRS and CDR2 as YFSETQ. The chain employs TRBV5-1 and TRBJ2-5; D is possibly TRBD1 (5 bases). This receptor was taken from a man aged 18 to 29 in good health and CMV-seropositive. Source material: PBMCs. Written as DNA, the CDR3 is TGCGCCAGCAGCTTGGAGGGGCCAGGGACCCAGTACTTC. Amino acids: CASSLEGPGTQYF. The full variable domain, its missing parts supplied by reference TRBV5-1 and TRBJ2-5, is KAGVTQTPRYLIKTRGQQVTLSCSPISGHRSVSWYQQTPGQGLQFLFEYFSETQRNKGNFPGRFSGRQFSNSRSEMNVSTLELGDSALYLCASSLEGPGTQYFGPGTRLLVL.